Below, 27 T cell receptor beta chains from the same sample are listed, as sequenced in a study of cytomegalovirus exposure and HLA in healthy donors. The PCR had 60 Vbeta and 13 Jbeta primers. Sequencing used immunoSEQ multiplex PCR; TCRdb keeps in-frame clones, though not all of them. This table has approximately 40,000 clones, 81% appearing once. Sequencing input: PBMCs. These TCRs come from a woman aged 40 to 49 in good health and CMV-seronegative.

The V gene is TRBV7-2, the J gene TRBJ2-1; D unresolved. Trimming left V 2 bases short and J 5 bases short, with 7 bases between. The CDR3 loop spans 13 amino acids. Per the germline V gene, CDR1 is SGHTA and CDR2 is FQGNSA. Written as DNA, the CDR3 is TGTGCCAGCAGCTTAAACCGGGACAATGAGCAGTTCTTC. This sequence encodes CASSLNRDNEQFF.

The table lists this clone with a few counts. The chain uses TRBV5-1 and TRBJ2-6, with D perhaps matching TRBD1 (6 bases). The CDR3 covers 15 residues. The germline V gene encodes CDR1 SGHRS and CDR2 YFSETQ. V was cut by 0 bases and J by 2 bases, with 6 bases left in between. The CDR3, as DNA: TGCGCCAGCAGCTTGGCAGGGGCTGGGGCCAACGTCCTGACTTTC. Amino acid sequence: CASSLAGAGANVLTF.

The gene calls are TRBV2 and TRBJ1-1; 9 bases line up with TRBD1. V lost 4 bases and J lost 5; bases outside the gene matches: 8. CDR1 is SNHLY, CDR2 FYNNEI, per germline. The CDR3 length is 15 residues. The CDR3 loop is CASSVSGTGITEAFF. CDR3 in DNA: TGTGCCAGCAGTGTCTCCGGGACAGGGATTACTGAAGCTTTCTTT.

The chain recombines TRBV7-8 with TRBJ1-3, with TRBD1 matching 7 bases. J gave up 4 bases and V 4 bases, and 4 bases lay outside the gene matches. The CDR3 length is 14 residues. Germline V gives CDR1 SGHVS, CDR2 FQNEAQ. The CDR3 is CASSSDRAGNTIYF. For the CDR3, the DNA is TGTGCCAGCAGCTCCGACAGGGCCGGAAACACCATATATTTT.

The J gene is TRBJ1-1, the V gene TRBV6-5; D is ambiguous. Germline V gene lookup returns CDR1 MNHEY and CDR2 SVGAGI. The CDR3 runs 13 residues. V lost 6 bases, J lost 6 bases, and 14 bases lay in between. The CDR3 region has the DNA TGTGCCAGCAGAGGCGATCATGGGCCTGAAGCTTTCTTT. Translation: CASRGDHGPEAFF.

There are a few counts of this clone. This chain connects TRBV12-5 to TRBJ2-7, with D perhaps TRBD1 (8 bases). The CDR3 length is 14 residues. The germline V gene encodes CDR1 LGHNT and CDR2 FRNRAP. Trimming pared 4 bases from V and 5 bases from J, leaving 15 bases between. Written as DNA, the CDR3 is TGTGCTAGTGGTTACCACAGGGGGGGCGACGAGCAGTACTTC. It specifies CASGYHRGGDEQYF.

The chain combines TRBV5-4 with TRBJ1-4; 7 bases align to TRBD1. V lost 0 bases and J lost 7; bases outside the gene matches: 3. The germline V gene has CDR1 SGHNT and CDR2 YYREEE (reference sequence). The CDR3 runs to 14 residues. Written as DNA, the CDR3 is TGTGCCAGCAGCTTGGGGCAGGGGGTTGAAAAACTGTTTTTT. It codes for CASSLGQGVEKLFF.

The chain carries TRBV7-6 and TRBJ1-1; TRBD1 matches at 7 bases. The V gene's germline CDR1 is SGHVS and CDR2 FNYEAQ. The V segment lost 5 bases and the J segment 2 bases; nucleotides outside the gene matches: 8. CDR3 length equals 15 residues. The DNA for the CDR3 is TGTGCCAGCAGCCCACCGGGACAGATTAACACTGAAGCTTTCTTT. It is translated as CASSPPGQINTEAFF.

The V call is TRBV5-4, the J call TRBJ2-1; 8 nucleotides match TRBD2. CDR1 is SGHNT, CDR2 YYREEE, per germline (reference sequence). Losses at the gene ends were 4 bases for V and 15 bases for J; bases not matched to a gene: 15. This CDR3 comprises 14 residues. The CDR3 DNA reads TGTGCCAGCAGCCCCACCGGGACTAGGAGTCAGGGGTTCTTC. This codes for CASSPTGTRSQGFF.

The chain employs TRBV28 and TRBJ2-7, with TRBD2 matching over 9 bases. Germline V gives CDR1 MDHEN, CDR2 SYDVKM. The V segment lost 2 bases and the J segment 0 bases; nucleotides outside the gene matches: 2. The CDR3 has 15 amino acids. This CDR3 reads CASSLAGGSSYEQYV. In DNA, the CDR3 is TGTGCCAGCAGTTTAGCGGGGGGGAGCTCCTACGAGCAGTACGTC.

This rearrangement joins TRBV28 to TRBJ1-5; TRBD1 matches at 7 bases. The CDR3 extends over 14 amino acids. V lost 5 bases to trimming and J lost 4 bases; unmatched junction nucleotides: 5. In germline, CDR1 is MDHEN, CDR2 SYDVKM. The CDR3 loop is CASSAGQANQPQHF. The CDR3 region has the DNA TGTGCCAGCAGTGCTGGACAGGCGAATCAGCCCCAGCATTTT. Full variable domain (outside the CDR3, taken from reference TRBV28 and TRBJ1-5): DVKVTQSSRYLVKRTGEKVFLECVQDMDHENMFWYRQDPGLGLRLIYFSYDVKMKEKGDIPEGYSVSREKKERFSLILESASTNQTSMYLCASSAGQANQPQHFGDGTRLSIL.

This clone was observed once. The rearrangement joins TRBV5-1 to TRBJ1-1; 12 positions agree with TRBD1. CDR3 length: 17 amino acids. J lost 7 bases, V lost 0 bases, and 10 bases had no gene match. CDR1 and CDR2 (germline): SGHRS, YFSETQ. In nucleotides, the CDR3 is TGCGCCAGCAGCTTGGGGACCGGGACAGGGGGCTGGGTTGAAGCTTTCTTT. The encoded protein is CASSLGTGTGGWVEAFF.

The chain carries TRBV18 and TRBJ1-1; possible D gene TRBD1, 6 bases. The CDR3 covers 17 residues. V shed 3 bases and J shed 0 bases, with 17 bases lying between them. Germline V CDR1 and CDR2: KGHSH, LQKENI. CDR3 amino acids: CASSPQPPGHMNTEAFF. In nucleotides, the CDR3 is TGTGCCAGCTCACCCCAACCCCCGGGACATATGAACACTGAAGCTTTCTTT.

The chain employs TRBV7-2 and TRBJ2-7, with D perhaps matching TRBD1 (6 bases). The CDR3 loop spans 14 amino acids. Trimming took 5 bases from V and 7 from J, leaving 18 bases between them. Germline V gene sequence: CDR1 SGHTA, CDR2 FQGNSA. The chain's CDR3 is CASSQGTNRREQYF. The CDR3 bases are TGTGCCAGCAGCCAAGGGACAAACCGGCGAGAGCAGTACTTC.

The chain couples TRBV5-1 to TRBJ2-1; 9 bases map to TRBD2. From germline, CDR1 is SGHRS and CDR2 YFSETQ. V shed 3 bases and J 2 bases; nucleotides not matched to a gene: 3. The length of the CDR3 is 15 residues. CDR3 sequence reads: CASSSASGAYNEQFF. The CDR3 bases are TGCGCCAGCAGCTCGGCTAGCGGGGCCTACAATGAGCAGTTCTTC.

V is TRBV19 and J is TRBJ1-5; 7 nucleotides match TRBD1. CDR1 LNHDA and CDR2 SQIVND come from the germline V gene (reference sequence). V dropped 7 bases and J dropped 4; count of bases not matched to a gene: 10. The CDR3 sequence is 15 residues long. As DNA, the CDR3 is TGTGCCAGTACAATAGGGACAGCAGGGAATCAGCCCCAGCATTTT. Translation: CASTIGTAGNQPQHF. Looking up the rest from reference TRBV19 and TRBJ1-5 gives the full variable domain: DGGITQSPKYLFRKEGQNVTLSCEQNLNHDAMYWYRQDPGQGLRLIYYSQIVNDFQKGDIAEGYSVSREKKESFPLTVTSAQKNPTAFYLCASTIGTAGNQPQHFGDGTRLSIL.

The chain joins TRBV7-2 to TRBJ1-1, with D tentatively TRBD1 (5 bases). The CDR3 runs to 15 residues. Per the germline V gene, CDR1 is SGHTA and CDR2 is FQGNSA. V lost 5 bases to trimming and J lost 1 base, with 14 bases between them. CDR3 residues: CASSRQRVGNTEAFF. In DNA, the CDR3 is TGTGCCAGCAGCCGACAGCGAGTAGGGAACACTGAAGCTTTCTTT.

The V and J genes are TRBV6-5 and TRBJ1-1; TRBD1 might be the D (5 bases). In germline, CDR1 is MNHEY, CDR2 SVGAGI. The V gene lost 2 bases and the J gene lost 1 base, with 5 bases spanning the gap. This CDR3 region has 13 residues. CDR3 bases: TGTGCCAGCAGTTACGACAGGAACACTGAAGCTTTCTTT. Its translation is CASSYDRNTEAFF.

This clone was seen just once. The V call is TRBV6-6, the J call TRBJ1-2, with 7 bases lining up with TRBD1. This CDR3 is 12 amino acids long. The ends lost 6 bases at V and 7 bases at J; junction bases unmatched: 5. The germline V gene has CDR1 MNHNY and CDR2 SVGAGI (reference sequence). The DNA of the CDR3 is TGTGCCAGCAGGCCAGGGGGACCTGGCTACACCTTC. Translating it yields CASRPGGPGYTF.

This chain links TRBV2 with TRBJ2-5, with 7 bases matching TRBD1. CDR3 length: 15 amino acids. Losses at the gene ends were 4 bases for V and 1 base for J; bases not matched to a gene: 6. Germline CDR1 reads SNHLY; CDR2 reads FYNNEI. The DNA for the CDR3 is TGTGCCAGCAGTGCAGGGACAGCTATCCAAGAGACCCAGTACTTC. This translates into CASSAGTAIQETQYF.

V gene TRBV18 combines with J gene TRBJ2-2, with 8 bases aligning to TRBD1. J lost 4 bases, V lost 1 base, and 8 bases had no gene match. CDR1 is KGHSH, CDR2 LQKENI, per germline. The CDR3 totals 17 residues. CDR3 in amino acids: CASSPLGQAYSTGELFF. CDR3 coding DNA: TGTGCCAGCTCACCACTGGGACAGGCGTACTCCACCGGGGAGCTGTTTTTT.

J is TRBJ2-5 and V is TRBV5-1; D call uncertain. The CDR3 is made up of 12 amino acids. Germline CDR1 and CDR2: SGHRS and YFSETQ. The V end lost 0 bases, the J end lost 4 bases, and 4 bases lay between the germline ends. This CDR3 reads CASSLELETQYF. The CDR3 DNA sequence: TGCGCCAGCAGCTTGGAACTAGAGACCCAGTACTTC.

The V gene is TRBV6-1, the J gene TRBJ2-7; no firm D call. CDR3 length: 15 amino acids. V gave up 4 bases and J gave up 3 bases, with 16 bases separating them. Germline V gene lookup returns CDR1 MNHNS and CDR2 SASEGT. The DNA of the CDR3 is TGTGCCAGCAGTGTAGGGCTGGCGCGAGACTACGAGCAGTACGTC. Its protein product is CASSVGLARDYEQYV.

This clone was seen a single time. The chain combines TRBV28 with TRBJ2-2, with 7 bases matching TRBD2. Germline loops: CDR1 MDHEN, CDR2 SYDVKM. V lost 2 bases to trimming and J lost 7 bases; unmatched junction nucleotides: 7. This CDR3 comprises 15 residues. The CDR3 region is CASSLGGGIGGELFF. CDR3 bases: TGTGCCAGCAGTTTAGGGGGGGGAATCGGCGGGGAGCTGTTTTTT.

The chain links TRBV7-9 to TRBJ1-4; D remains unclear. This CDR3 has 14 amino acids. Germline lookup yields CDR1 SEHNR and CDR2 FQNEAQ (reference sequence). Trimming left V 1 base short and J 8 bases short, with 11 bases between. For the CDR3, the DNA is TGTGCCAGCAGCTTAGGCAGGAACACCGAAAAACTGTTTTTT. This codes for CASSLGRNTEKLFF.

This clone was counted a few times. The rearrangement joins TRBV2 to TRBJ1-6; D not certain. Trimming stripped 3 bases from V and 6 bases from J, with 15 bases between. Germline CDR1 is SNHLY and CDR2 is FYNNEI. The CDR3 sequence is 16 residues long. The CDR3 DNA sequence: TGTGCCAGCAGTGAGATGGGGTGGGGAGGTAATTCACCCCTCCACTTT. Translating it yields CASSEMGWGGNSPLHF.

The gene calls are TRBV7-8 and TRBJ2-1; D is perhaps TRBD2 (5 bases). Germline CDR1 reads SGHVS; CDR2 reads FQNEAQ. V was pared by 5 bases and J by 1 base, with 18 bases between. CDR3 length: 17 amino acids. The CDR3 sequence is CASSLLRPGSSYNEQFF. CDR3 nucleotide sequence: TGTGCCAGCAGCCTCCTGCGTCCGGGGTCATCCTACAATGAGCAGTTCTTC.